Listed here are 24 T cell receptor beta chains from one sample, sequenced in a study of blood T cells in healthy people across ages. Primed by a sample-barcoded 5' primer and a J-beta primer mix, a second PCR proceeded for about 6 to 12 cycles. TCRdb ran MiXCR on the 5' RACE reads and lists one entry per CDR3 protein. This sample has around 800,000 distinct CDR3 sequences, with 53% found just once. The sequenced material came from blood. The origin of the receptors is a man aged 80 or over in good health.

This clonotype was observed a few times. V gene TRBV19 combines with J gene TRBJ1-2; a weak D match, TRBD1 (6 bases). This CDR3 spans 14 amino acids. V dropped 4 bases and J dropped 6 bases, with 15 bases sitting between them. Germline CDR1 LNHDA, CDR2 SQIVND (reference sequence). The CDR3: CASSTSGGNNGYTF. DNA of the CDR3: TGTGCCAGTAGTACCTCGGGGGGCAATAATGGCTACACCTTC.

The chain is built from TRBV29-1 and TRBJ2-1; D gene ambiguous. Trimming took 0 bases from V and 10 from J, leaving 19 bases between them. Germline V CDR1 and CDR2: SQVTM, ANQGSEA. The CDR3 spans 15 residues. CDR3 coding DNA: TGCAGCGTTGAAGAGGTTCGGCCCTCCGGCTCGGAGCAGTTCTTC. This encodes CSVEEVRPSGSEQFF.

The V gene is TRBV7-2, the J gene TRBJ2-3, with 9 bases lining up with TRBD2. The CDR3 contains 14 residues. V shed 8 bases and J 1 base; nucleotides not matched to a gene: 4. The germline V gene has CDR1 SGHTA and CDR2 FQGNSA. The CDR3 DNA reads TGTGCCAGCGGGCGGGAGGGTGGCACAGATACGCAGTATTTT. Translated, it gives CASGREGGTDTQYF.

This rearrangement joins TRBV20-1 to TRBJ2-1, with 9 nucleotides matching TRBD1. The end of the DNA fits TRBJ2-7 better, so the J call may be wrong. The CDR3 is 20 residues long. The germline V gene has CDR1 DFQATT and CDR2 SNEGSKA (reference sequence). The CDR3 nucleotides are TGCAGTGCTAGAGAAAGGGCGGGACAGGGATCTTTCAGCTCCTACAATGAGCAGTACTTC. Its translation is CSARERAGQGSFSSYNEQYF.

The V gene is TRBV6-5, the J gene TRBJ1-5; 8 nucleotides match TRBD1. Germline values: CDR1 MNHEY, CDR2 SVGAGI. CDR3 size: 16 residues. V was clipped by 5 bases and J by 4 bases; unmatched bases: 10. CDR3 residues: CASSRGTGGTNQPQHF. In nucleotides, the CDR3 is TGTGCCAGCAGTCGAGGTACAGGGGGGACTAATCAGCCCCAGCATTTT.

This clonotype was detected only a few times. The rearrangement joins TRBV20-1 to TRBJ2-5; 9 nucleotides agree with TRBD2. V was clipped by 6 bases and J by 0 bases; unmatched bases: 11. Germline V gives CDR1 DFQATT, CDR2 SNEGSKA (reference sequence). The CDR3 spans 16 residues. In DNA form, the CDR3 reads TGCAGTGCCCCCGACATCGGACTAGCGAACCAAGAGACCCAGTACTTC. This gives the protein CSAPDIGLANQETQYF.

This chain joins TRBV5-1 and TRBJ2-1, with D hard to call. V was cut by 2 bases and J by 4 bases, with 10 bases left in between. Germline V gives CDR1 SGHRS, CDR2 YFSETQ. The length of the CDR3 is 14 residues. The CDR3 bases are TGCGCCAGCAGCTTACGATCCGATTACAATGAGCAGTTCTTC. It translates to CASSLRSDYNEQFF.

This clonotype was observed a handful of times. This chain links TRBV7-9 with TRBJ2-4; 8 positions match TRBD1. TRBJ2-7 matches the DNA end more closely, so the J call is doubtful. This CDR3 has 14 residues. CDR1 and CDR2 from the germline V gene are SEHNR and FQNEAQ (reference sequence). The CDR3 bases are TGTGCCAGCAGCGGGACAGGAGAGGGCTACGAGCAGTACTTC. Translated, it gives CASSGTGEGYEQYF.

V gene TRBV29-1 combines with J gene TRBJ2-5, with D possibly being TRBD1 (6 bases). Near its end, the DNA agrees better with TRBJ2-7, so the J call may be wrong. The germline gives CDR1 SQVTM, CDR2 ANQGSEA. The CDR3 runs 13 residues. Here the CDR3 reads CSVTDRTLYEQYF. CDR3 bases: TGCAGCGTTACAGACAGGACGCTCTACGAGCAGTACTTC.

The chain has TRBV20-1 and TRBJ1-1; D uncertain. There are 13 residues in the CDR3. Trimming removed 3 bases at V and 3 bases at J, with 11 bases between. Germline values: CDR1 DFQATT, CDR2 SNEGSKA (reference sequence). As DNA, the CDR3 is TGCAGTGCTAGTCATGCGGGGTACACTGAAGCTTTCTTT. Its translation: CSASHAGYTEAFF.

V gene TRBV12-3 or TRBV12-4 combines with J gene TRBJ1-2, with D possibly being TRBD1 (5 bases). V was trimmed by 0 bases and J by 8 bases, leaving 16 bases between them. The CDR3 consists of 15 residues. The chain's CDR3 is CASSLAGAGTGGYTF. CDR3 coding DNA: TGTGCCAGCAGTTTAGCGGGAGCGGGGACCGGGGGCTACACCTTC.

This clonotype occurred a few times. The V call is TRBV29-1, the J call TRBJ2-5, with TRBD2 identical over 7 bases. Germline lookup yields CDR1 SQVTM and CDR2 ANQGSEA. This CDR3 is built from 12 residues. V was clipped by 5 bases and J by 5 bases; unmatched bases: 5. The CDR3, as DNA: TGCAGCGTTTGGGGAGGGCTGGAGACCCAGTACTTC. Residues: CSVWGGLETQYF. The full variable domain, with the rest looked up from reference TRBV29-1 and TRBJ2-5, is SAVISQKPSRDICQRGTSLTIQCQVDSQVTMMFWYRQQPGQSLTLIATANQGSEATYESGFVIDKFPISRPNLTFSTLTVSNMSPEDSSIYLCSVWGGLETQYFGPGTRLLVL.

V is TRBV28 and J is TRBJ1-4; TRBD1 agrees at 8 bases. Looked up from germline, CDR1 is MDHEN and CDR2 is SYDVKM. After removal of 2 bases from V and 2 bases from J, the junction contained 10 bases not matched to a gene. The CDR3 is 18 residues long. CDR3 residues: CASSLVQGARGTNEKLFF. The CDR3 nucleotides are TGTGCCAGCAGTTTAGTCCAGGGGGCGCGGGGGACTAATGAAAAACTGTTTTTT.

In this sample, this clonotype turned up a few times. For the CDR3, the DNA is TGTGCCAGCACGGGCTGGTCGGACAGGGGATCCTACGAGCAGTACTTC. Translated: CASTGWSDRGSYEQYF. The chain employs TRBV7-9 and TRBJ2-7, with 9 bases fitting TRBD1. With 7 bases clipped from V and 1 base from J, the junction kept 11 bases outside the gene matches. The germline V gene encodes CDR1 SEHNR and CDR2 FQNEAQ (reference sequence). The CDR3 sequence is 16 residues long.

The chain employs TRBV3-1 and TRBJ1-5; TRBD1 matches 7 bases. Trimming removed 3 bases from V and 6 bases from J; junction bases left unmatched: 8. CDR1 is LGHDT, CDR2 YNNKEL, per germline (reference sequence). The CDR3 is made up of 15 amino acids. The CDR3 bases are TGTGCCAGCAGCCAGGGGAAGGGGGCAAGTCAGCCCCAGCATTTT. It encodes CASSQGKGASQPQHF.

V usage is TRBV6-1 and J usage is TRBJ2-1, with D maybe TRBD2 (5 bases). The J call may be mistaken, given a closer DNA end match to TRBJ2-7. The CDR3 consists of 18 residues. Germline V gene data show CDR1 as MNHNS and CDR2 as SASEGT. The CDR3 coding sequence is TGTGCCAGCAGGGCTGAAAACCCCGGGGTTAGCTCCTACAATGAGCAGTACTTC. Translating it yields CASRAENPGVSSYNEQYF.

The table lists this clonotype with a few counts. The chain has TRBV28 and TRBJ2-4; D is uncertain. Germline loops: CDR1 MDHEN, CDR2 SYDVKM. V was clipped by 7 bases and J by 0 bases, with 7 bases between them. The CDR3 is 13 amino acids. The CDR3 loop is CASNTIAKNIQYF. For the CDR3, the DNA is TGTGCCAGCAATACAATAGCCAAAAACATTCAGTACTTC.

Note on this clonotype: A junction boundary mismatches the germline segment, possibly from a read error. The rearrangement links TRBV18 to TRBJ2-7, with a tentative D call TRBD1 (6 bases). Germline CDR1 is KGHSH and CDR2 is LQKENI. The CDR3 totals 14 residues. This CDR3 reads CTSLRDSRDNEQYF. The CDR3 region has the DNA TGTACCAGCCTTAGGGATTCTAGGGACAATGAGCAGTACTTC. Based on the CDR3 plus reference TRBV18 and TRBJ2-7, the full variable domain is NAGVMQNPRHLVRRRGQEARLRCSPMKGHSHVYWYRQLPEEGLKFMVYLQKENIIDESGMPKERFSAEFPKEGPSILRIQQVVRGDSAAYFCTSLRDSRDNEQYFGPGTRLTVT.

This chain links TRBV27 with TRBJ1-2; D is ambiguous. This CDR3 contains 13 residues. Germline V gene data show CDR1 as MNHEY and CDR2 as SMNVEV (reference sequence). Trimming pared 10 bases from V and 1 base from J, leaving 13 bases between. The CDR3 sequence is CATSHRVNYGYTF. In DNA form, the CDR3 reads TGTGCCACCTCTCATAGGGTTAACTATGGCTACACCTTC.

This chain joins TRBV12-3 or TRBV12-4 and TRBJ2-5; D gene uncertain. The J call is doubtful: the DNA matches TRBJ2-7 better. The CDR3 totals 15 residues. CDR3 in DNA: TGTGCCAGCAGTTTGGCTCCTAGTGGAACGTACGAGCAGTACTTC. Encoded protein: CASSLAPSGTYEQYF.

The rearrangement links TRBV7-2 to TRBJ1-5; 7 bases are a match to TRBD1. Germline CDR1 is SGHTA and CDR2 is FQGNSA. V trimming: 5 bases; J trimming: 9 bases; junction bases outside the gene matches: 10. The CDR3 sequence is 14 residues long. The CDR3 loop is CASSPRRGDRPQHF. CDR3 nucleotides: TGTGCCAGCAGCCCCCGCAGGGGGGATCGGCCCCAGCATTTT.

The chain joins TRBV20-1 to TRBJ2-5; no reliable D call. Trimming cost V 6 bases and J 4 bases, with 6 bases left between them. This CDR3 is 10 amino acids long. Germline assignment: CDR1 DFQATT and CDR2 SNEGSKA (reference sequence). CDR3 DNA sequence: TGCAGTGCCCATCTAGAGACCCAGTACTTC. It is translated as CSAHLETQYF.

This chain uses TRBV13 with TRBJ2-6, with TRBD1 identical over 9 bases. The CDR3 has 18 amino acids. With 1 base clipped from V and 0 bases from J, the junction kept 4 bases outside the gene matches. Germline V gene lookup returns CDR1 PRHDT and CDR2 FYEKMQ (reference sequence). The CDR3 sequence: CASSLVDRGSSGANVLTF. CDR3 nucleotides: TGTGCCAGCAGCTTAGTTGACAGGGGGTCCTCTGGGGCCAACGTCCTGACTTTC.

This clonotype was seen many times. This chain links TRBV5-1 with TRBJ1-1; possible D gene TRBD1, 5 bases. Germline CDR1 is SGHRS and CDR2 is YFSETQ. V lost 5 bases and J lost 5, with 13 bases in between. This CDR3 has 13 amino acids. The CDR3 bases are TGCGCCAGCAGTTATAACCAGGGTACTGAAGCTTTCTTT. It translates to CASSYNQGTEAFF.